The 10 T cell receptor beta chains below all came from one sample that was sequenced in a study of CD8+ T cells in alopecia areata. As the sequencing template, cDNA was produced by extracting RNA and reverse transcribing it. TCRdb's copy holds only in-frame clones and misses some; the assay was immunoSEQ multiplex PCR. This sample carries about 190,000 clones, around 50% of them seen once, and the ten largest clones take 14% to 15%. The sequencing used CD4+ T cells sorted from blood, collected at week 0. These receptors were obtained from a human donor with alopecia areata.

The chain couples TRBV29-1 to TRBJ1-5; D ambiguous. Germline CDR1 reads SQVTM; CDR2 reads ANQGSEA. V lost 7 bases and J 2 bases, leaving 21 bases between the germline ends. This CDR3 region has 16 residues. CDR3 loop: CSATYRSLDGNQPQHF. The DNA of the CDR3 is TGCAGCGCTACATATAGGTCCTTGGACGGCAATCAGCCCCAGCATTTT.

The chain has TRBV29-1 and TRBJ2-3; the match to TRBD1 covers 8 bases. The trim removed 6 bases at V and 1 base at J, leaving 3 bases unmatched. The V gene's germline CDR1 is SQVTM and CDR2 ANQGSEA. CDR3 length equals 13 residues. CDR3 amino acids: CSVPGQGTDTQYF. For the CDR3, the DNA is TGCAGCGTCCCGGGACAGGGCACAGATACGCAGTATTTT.

V and J are TRBV30 and TRBJ2-5; no clear D gene. CDR3 length equals 12 residues. Germline V gene data show CDR1 as GTSNPN and CDR2 as SVGIG (reference sequence). V was cut by 6 bases and J by 5 bases, with 13 bases left in between. The CDR3: CACRRSPETQYF. Written as DNA, the CDR3 is TGTGCCTGCAGAAGGTCCCCCGAGACCCAGTACTTC.

This chain uses TRBV30 with TRBJ1-3, with D possibly matching TRBD1 (5 bases). Germline V lookup: CDR1 GTSNPN, CDR2 SVGIG (reference sequence). CDR3 length: 12 amino acids. V lost 4 bases to trimming and J lost 7 bases, with 11 bases between them. The CDR3 protein is CAWNPPGNTIYF. CDR3 DNA: TGTGCCTGGAACCCACCAGGGAACACCATATATTTT. Filled out from reference TRBV30 and TRBJ1-3, the complete variable domain reads SQTIHQWPATLVQPVGSPLSLECTVEGTSNPNLYWYRQAAGRGLQLLFYSVGIGQISSEVPQNLSASRPQDRQFILSSKKLLLSDSGFYLCAWNPPGNTIYFGEGSWLTVV.

This clone has just a few counts. The J gene is TRBJ2-7, the V gene TRBV27; 8 positions agree with TRBD2. The V gene's germline CDR1 is MNHEY and CDR2 SMNVEV (reference sequence). V trimming: 5 bases; J trimming: 2 bases; junction bases outside the gene matches: 2. The CDR3 spans 13 residues. CDR3 in amino acids: CASSQAGAYEQYF. DNA of the CDR3: TGTGCCAGCAGTCAAGCGGGGGCCTACGAGCAGTACTTC.

CDR3 in amino acids: CASSERSGGYGYTF. The CDR3 DNA sequence: TGTGCCAGCAGTGAAAGATCGGGGGGCTATGGCTACACCTTC. The chain is built from TRBV2 and TRBJ1-2; the D gene is possibly TRBD1 (5 bases). Germline CDR1 SNHLY, CDR2 FYNNEI. V shed 2 bases and J shed 4 bases, with 11 bases lying between them. This CDR3 has 14 amino acids.

The V gene is TRBV30, the J gene TRBJ2-7; D gene ambiguous. The CDR3 contains 12 residues. Germline lookup yields CDR1 GTSNPN and CDR2 SVGIG (reference sequence). The ends were cut back, 1 base at V and 4 bases at J, with 8 bases in the middle. For the CDR3, the DNA is TGTGCCTGGAGTGAAGCACTATACGAGCAGTACTTC. Translating it yields CAWSEALYEQYF.

This chain uses TRBV6-1 with TRBJ2-7; the D gene is possibly TRBD1 (6 bases). V was pared by 6 bases and J by 3 bases, with 12 bases between. Germline assignment: CDR1 MNHNS and CDR2 SASEGT. There are 13 residues in the CDR3. The CDR3 here is CASRSVRGYEQYF. The CDR3 DNA is TGTGCCAGCAGATCCGTCAGGGGCTACGAGCAGTACTTC.

The sample holds a few counts of this clone. J is TRBJ2-1 and V is TRBV20-1; D gene unclear. In germline, CDR1 is DFQATT, CDR2 SNEGSKA (reference sequence). Between the trimmed V and J ends, which lost 2 bases and 5 bases, there was a span of 1 base. This CDR3 contains 10 residues. CDR3 loop: CSARNNEQFF. The CDR3 nucleotides are TGCAGTGCTAGAAACAATGAGCAGTTCTTC.

Only a few counts were recorded for this clone. V gene TRBV7-3 combines with J gene TRBJ2-6; D call uncertain. In germline, CDR1 is SGHTA, CDR2 FQGTGA. Trimming shortened V by 2 bases and J by 0 bases, and 8 bases separated the two germline ends. The CDR3 has 16 amino acids. CDR3 DNA: TGTGCCAGCAGCTTAGACGGCTTCTCTGGGGCCAACGTCCTGACTTTC. It is translated as CASSLDGFSGANVLTF. Supplemented by reference TRBV7-3 and TRBJ2-6, the full variable domain reads GAGVSQTPSNKVTEKGKYVELRCDPISGHTALYWYRQSLGQGPEFLIYFQGTGAADDSGLPNDRFFAVRPEGSVSTLKIQRTERGDSAVYLCASSLDGFSGANVLTFGAGSRLTVL.